This TCR beta chain appears in the sequencing data of a study of response to subunit inactivated influenza vaccine. TCRdb redid the calling of the RT-PCR reads with MiXCR, one entry per CDR3 protein. The table lists roughly 620,000 distinct CDR3 sequences, approximately 10% of them singletons. The V and J ends lost 5 bases and 5 bases, in that order; junction bases with no gene match: 8. This CDR3 comprises 14 residues. Another study also made use of these data, one on T cells expressing NK-cell markers. From that report: TCR beta cDNA was generated via 5'RACE template switching incorporating UMIs. Repertoires of TCR beta were obtained from T cells sorted as CD3+CD56+NKG2C+, CD3+CD56+NKG2C- and CD3+CD56-NKG2C+. The sequencing cohort of eight donors included seven HCMV-seropositive individuals and one seronegative individual. Dominant NKG2C+ clonotypes made up about 1.0-7.0% of CD8+ T cells in a handful of donors. These clonotypes, the leaders elsewhere, also led the CD3+CD56-NKG2C+ fraction in several donors.

Source: PBMCs from blood, taken on the day of vaccination. The clonotype originates from a man between 45 and 60 years old who received an inactivated influenza vaccine. This sequence joins TRBV12-3 or TRBV12-4 and TRBJ2-5; TRBD1 matches 7 bases. CDR3 sequence reads: CASSPSTGVETQYF. DNA for the CDR3: TGTGCCAGCAGTCCGTCTACAGGGGTTGAGACCCAGTACTTC.